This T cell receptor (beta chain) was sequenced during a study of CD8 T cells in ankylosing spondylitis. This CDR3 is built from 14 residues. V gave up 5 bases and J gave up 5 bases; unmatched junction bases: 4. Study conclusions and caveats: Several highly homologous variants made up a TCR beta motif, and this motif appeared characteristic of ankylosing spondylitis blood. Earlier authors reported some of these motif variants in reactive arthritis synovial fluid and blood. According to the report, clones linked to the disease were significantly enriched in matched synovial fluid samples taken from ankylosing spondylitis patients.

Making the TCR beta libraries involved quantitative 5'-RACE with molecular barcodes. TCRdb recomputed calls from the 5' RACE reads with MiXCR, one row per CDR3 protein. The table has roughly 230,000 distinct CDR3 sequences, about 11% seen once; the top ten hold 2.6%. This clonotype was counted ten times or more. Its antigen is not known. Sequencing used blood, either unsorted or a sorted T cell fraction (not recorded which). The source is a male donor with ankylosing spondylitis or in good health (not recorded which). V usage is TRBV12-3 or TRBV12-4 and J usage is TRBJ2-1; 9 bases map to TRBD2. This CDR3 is CASSGLARDNEQFF. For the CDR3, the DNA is TGTGCCAGCAGTGGACTAGCGAGGGACAATGAGCAGTTCTTC.